The clone carrying this TCR beta chain came up a few times. These data are taken from a study of molecular identifiers for immune sequencing clone quantification. Sorted inputs of roughly 17,000 to 1,100,000 cells, with 10%, 30% or 50% RNA, yielded naive CD8 libraries. Sorting isolated naive CD8 T cells as CD8+CD4-CCR7+CD45RA+ events. This CDR3 has 12 residues. Trimming stripped 6 bases from V and 7 bases from J, with 12 bases between. TCRdb passed the PCR reads through MiXCR, listing each CDR3 protein once. The repertoire holds over 550,000 distinct CDR3 sequences, with less than 30% as singletons. This clonotype originated in a human donor in good health. Some libraries in this study had Jurkat cell RNA spiked in. Input material: naive CD8+ T cells from blood, with Jurkat cell RNA spiked in. Subset given: FACS-sorted CD8+CD4-CCR7+CD45RA+ naive T cells. The chain is built from TRBV12-3 or TRBV12-4 and TRBJ2-5; no firm D call. CDR3 sequence: CASRTDNPTQYF. CDR3 DNA sequence: TGTGCCAGCAGGACCGATAACCCGACCCAGTACTTC.